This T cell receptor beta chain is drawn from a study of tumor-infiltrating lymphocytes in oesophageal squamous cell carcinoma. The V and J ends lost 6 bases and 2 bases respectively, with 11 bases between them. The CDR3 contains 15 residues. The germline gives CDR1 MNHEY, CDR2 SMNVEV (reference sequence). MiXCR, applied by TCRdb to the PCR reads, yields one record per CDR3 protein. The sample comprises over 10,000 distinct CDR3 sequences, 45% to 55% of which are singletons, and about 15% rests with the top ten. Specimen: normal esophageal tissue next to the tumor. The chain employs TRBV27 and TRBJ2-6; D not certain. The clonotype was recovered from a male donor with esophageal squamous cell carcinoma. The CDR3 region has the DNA TGTGCCAGCAGCGTACTTGGTACTGGGGCCAACGTCCTGACTTTC. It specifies CASSVLGTGANVLTF.